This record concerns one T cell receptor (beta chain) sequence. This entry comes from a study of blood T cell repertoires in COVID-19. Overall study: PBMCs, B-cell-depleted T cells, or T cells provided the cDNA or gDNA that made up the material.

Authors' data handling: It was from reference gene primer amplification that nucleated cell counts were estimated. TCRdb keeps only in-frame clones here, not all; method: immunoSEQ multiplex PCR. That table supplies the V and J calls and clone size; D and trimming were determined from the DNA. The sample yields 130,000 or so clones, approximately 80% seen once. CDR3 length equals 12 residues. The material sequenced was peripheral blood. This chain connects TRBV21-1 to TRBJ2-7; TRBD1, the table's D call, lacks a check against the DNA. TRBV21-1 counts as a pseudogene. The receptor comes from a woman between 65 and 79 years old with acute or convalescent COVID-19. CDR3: CASSKVIYEQYF. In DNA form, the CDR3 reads TGTGCCAGCAGCAAAGTCATCTACGAGCAGTACTTC.